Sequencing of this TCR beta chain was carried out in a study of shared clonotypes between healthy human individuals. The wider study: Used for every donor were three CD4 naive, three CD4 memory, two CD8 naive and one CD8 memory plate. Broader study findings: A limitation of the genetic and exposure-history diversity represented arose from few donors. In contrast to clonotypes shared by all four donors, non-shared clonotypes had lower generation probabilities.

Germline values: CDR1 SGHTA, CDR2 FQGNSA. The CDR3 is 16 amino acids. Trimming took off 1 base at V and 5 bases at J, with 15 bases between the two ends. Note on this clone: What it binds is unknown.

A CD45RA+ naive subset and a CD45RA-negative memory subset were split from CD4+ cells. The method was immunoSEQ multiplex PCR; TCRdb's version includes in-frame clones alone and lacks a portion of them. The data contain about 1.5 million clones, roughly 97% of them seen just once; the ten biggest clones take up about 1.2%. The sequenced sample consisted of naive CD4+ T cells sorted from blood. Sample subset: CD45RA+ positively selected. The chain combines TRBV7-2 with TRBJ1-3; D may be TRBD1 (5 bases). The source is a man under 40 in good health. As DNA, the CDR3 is TGTGCCAGCAGCTTAGACCCGTCCAGGGTACGAAACACCATATATTTT. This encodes CASSLDPSRVRNTIYF.